One and the same sample provided the 25 T cell receptor beta chains below, sequenced in a study of vaccination and CD4 T cells after COVID-19. Sample treatment: roughly nine-day PBMC culture with coronavirus spike peptide pools or control peptides (ViraFEST assay). These TCRs' antigens remain unknown. Once obtained from cultured CD4+ T cells, the DNA was sequenced using the Oncomine TCR Beta short-read assay. TCRdb ran MiXCR on the PCR reads and lists one entry per CDR3 protein. Here the sample spans 3,500 to 5,000 distinct CDR3 sequences, 21% being singletons. The sample was CD4+ T cells from blood, cultured in vitro, taken after SARS-CoV-2 vaccination. The receptors were sampled from a human donor who had recovered from COVID-19.

This clonotype is labeled medium-sized. This chain links TRBV20-1 with TRBJ1-1; tentative D call: TRBD1 (6 bases). The germline gives CDR1 DFQATT, CDR2 SNEGSKA (reference sequence). Trimming shortened V by 5 bases and J by 1 base, and 11 bases separated the two germline ends. This CDR3 has 13 residues. The CDR3 region has the DNA TGCAGTGCTGGAGGGGGATGGAACACTGAAGCTTTCTTT. Encoded protein: CSAGGGWNTEAFF.

This chain's CDR3 is CASSLQASTDTQYF. In DNA, the CDR3 is TGTGCCAGCAGTTTGCAGGCTAGCACAGATACGCAGTATTTT. This chain joins TRBV12-3 or TRBV12-4 and TRBJ2-3; no definite D call. V was clipped by 3 bases and J by 0 bases, with 7 bases between them. The CDR3 runs 14 residues.

This clonotype is deemed medium-sized (0.01 to 0.1%). CDR3 residues: CASSSGPLDEQYF. The CDR3 nucleotides read TGTGCCAGCAGCTCGGGTCCCTTGGACGAGCAGTACTTC. The chain uses TRBV7-2 and TRBJ2-7; D is ambiguous. The V end was cut by 4 bases, the J end by 5 bases, with 12 bases between. This CDR3 has 13 amino acids. Germline V gene lookup returns CDR1 SGHTA and CDR2 FQGNSA.

This clonotype counts as medium-sized. J is TRBJ1-2 and V is TRBV20-1; D may be TRBD1 (6 bases). Germline CDR1 is DFQATT and CDR2 is SNEGSKA (reference sequence). Trimming took off 6 bases at V and 5 bases at J, with 13 bases between the two ends. This CDR3 has 12 amino acids. CDR3 protein: CSARTATYGYTF. The CDR3, as DNA: TGCAGTGCCAGGACAGCAACTTATGGCTACACCTTC.

This clonotype was observed a few times. The chain combines TRBV19 with TRBJ2-1; either TRBD1 or TRBD2 may supply D (7 bases each). Trimming removed 5 bases at V and 3 bases at J, with 14 bases between. From germline, CDR1 is LNHDA and CDR2 SQIVND (reference sequence). CDR3 length: 15 residues. In DNA form, the CDR3 reads TGTGCCAGTAGTGTCCAGGGGGGGGACTACAATGAGCAGTTCTTC. This translates into CASSVQGGDYNEQFF.

Within the sample, this clonotype is medium-sized. The chain joins TRBV7-3 to TRBJ2-2, with TRBD2 identical over 10 bases. Germline lookup yields CDR1 SGHTA and CDR2 FQGTGA. J lost 4 bases, V lost 2 bases, and 4 bases had no gene match. This CDR3 region has 16 residues. DNA for the CDR3: TGTGCCAGCAGCTTAGTCCCTAGCGGGGGCACCGGGGAGCTGTTTTTT. Translating gives CASSLVPSGGTGELFF. The full variable domain, its missing parts supplied by reference TRBV7-3 and TRBJ2-2, is GAGVSQTPSNKVTEKGKYVELRCDPISGHTALYWYRQSLGQGPEFLIYFQGTGAADDSGLPNDRFFAVRPEGSVSTLKIQRTERGDSAVYLCASSLVPSGGTGELFFGEGSRLTVL.

Within the sample, this clonotype is medium-sized. The rearrangement joins TRBV6-1 to TRBJ2-7, with unresolved D. The CDR3 sequence is 10 residues long. Germline loops: CDR1 MNHNS, CDR2 SASEGT. CDR3 protein: CACNSYEQYF. In DNA form, the CDR3 reads TGTGCGTGCAACTCCTACGAGCAGTACTTC.

As concerns this clonotype: A much larger clone sits a single nucleotide away, making a read error possible. V is TRBV20-1 and J is TRBJ1-2; D uncertain. The CDR3 is 14 residues long. Germline V lookup: CDR1 DFQATT, CDR2 SNEGSKA (reference sequence). The CDR3 DNA follows: TGCGGTGCTAGAGATCCTAAAGGGTCTCGGGGCTACACCTTC. Its protein is CGARDPKGSRGYTF.

The rearrangement joins TRBV6-2 or TRBV6-3 to TRBJ2-3; 7 nucleotides match TRBD2. This CDR3 has 14 amino acids. The V gene end was trimmed by 6 bases and the J gene end by 5 bases; junction bases not matched to a gene: 8. The germline gives CDR1 MNHEY, CDR2 SVGEGT. The CDR3 DNA sequence: TGTGCCAGCAGACTTGGGAGGGGAGGAGATACGCAGTATTTT. The encoded protein is CASRLGRGGDTQYF.

This clonotype has just a few counts. The chain carries TRBV6-2 or TRBV6-3 and TRBJ2-1, with a tentative D call TRBD2 (6 bases). This CDR3 region has 14 residues. V gave up 2 bases and J gave up 4 bases, with 9 bases separating them. Germline CDR1 MNHEY, CDR2 SVGEGT. CDR3: CASSYGAGYNEQFF. In DNA, the CDR3 is TGTGCCAGCAGTTACGGGGCGGGGTACAATGAGCAGTTCTTC.

The chain links TRBV4-2 to TRBJ2-7; tentatively, D is TRBD1 (6 bases). The CDR3 consists of 17 residues. V was cut by 1 base and J by 3 bases, with 19 bases left in between. Germline lookup yields CDR1 LGHNA and CDR2 YNFKEQ. The chain's CDR3 is CASSQGTAGRPYYEQYF. Here the CDR3 DNA reads TGTGCCAGCAGCCAAGGGACAGCCGGCAGGCCTTACTACGAGCAGTACTTC.

This clonotype is deemed medium-sized. The chain joins TRBV6-4 to TRBJ2-5; 9 bases fit TRBD2. CDR1 MRHNA and CDR2 SNTAGT come from the germline V gene. CDR3 size: 15 residues. Trimming took 7 bases from V and 2 from J; bases not matched to a gene: 8. The CDR3 sequence: CASTGGRGGQETQYF. The CDR3 DNA sequence: TGTGCCAGCACCGGTGGGCGGGGGGGGCAAGAGACCCAGTACTTC.

This chain links TRBV4-2 with TRBJ2-6; D gene uncertain. The V end was cut by 1 base, the J end by 0 bases, with 19 bases between. CDR3 length: 20 residues. Germline loops: CDR1 LGHNA, CDR2 YNFKEQ. The CDR3 loop is CASSQGLVRPTISGANVLTF. The CDR3 bases are TGTGCCAGCAGCCAAGGATTGGTCCGACCTACCATCTCTGGGGCCAACGTCCTGACTTTC.

V is TRBV2 and J is TRBJ1-2; a weak D match, TRBD1 (6 bases). The CDR3 is 10 amino acids. Germline loops: CDR1 SNHLY, CDR2 FYNNEI. The V end was cut by 11 bases, the J end by 8 bases, with 12 bases between. Here the CDR3 reads CAPGQSGYTF. The DNA of the CDR3 is TGTGCCCCAGGACAGAGCGGCTACACCTTC.

This chain links TRBV27 with TRBJ1-3; 8 bases match TRBD1. This CDR3 comprises 18 residues. With V trimmed by 6 bases and J by 0 bases, 13 bases remained unmatched. CDR1 is MNHEY, CDR2 SMNVEV, per germline (reference sequence). CDR3 in amino acids: CASSYRGQGWTSGNTIYF. The CDR3, as DNA: TGTGCCAGCAGCTACCGCGGACAGGGTTGGACCTCTGGAAACACCATATATTTT.

The chain employs TRBV11-1 and TRBJ2-7, with 10 positions matching TRBD2. The CDR3 contains 16 residues. V trimming: 5 bases; J trimming: 0 bases; junction bases outside the gene matches: 7. Looked up from germline, CDR1 is SGHAT and CDR2 is FQDESV (reference sequence). This chain's CDR3 is CASSPRTSGVSYEQYF. The CDR3 region has the DNA TGTGCCAGCAGCCCCAGAACTAGCGGGGTCTCCTACGAGCAGTACTTC.

This clonotype rates as medium-sized. The chain links TRBV7-3 to TRBJ1-6; D gene ambiguous. The CDR3 sequence is 13 residues long. Germline V gene sequence: CDR1 SGHTA, CDR2 FQGTGA. V lost 2 bases and J lost 9, with 8 bases in between. CDR3 loop: CASSLGSGSPLHF. DNA of the CDR3: TGTGCCAGCAGCTTAGGGAGCGGTTCACCCCTCCACTTT.

This chain connects TRBV6-2 or TRBV6-3 to TRBJ2-7; D gene uncertain. The ends were cut back, 2 bases at V and 3 bases at J, with 5 bases in the middle. Germline CDR1 reads MNHEY; CDR2 reads SVGEGT. The CDR3 has 12 residues. The CDR3 spells CASSYTYYEQYF. The CDR3 nucleotides are TGTGCCAGCAGTTACACTTACTACGAGCAGTACTTC.

This clonotype has only a few counts. The chain couples TRBV19 to TRBJ1-2; 8 bases fit TRBD1. Per germline, CDR1 LNHDA and CDR2 SQIVND (reference sequence). The V segment lost 7 bases and the J segment 4 bases; nucleotides outside the gene matches: 11. The CDR3 runs 15 residues. The CDR3 reads CASTLGQGMSYGYTF. The CDR3 DNA sequence: TGTGCCAGTACCCTCGGACAGGGCATGAGCTATGGCTACACCTTC.

Comment on this clonotype: The junction shows a germline mismatch at one end, possibly a read error. J is TRBJ2-2 and V is TRBV20-1; the D call may be TRBD1 or TRBD2 (7 bases each). In germline, CDR1 is DFQATT, CDR2 SNEGSKA (reference sequence). This CDR3 has 14 residues. This chain's CDR3 is CSVRAGQYTGELFF. The CDR3 DNA sequence: TGCAGTGTTAGAGCGGGACAGTACACCGGGGAGCTGTTTTTT.

By share, this clonotype counts as medium-sized (0.01 to 0.1%). The V call is TRBV20-1, the J call TRBJ1-5; possibly TRBD1 for D (6 bases). CDR3 length equals 13 residues. V lost 1 base, J lost 5 bases, and 9 bases lay in between. Per germline, CDR1 DFQATT and CDR2 SNEGSKA (reference sequence). CDR3 DNA: TGCAGTGCTAGAGGGACAGTCTATCAGCCCCAGCATTTT. Translated, it gives CSARGTVYQPQHF.

This clonotype has just a few counts. The rearrangement links TRBV5-4 to TRBJ2-5, with 7 nucleotides matching TRBD1. CDR3 size: 16 residues. Germline CDR1 and CDR2: SGHNT and YYREEE (reference sequence). With 4 bases clipped from V and 4 bases from J, the junction kept 13 bases outside the gene matches. The CDR3 protein is CASSLHPTGTPETQYF. The CDR3, as DNA: TGTGCCAGCAGCCTCCACCCGACAGGGACCCCAGAGACCCAGTACTTC.

The chain employs TRBV20-1 and TRBJ2-4, with D maybe TRBD2 (5 bases). Germline V gene sequence: CDR1 DFQATT, CDR2 SNEGSKA (reference sequence). CDR3 length: 14 residues. The V gene lost 2 bases and the J gene lost 6 bases, with 14 bases spanning the gap. CDR3 sequence reads: CSARTVAGGNIQYF. The CDR3 bases are TGCAGTGCTAGAACCGTGGCGGGCGGAAACATTCAGTACTTC.

By sample fraction, this clonotype is medium-sized. The chain combines TRBV7-2 with TRBJ1-2; 9 bases align to TRBD1. The CDR3 length is 15 residues. V was clipped by 4 bases and J by 8 bases; unmatched bases: 11. CDR1 and CDR2 (germline): SGHTA, FQGNSA. CDR3 DNA sequence: TGTGCCAGCAGCTCGGGGATAACAGGGGGCGGGGGCTACACCTTC. Residues: CASSSGITGGGGYTF.

This clonotype was detected only a few times. The chain links TRBV2 to TRBJ1-6; 9 nucleotides line up with TRBD1. V shed 6 bases and J 5 bases; nucleotides not matched to a gene: 5. The CDR3 loop spans 15 amino acids. The V gene's germline CDR1 is SNHLY and CDR2 FYNNEI. CDR3: CASSAGTGNNSPLHF. The CDR3 DNA follows: TGTGCCAGCAGCGCCGGGACAGGGAATAATTCACCCCTCCACTTT.